This T cell receptor (beta chain) emerged from a study of CD8 T cells in Susac syndrome. Looked up from germline, CDR1 is GTSNPN and CDR2 is SVGIG (reference sequence). The CDR3 is 12 amino acids. When the RNA was reverse transcribed, random hexamers were used with an input of about 0.45 to 1 ug. Amplification of TCR beta CDR3 across 54 Vbeta and 13 Jbeta was performed with immunoSEQ multiplex PCR. One entry per CDR3 protein results from TCRdb running MiXCR on the immunoSEQ multiplex PCR reads. The top ten clones hold more than 0.11% of a sample with about 160,000 distinct CDR3 sequences, 80% to 95% of them seen once. About this clonotype: Germline is not matched at one junction end, which may reflect a read error.

The source material was CD4+ T cells from PBMCs. The receptor was isolated from a human donor in good health. The V call is TRBV30, the J call TRBJ1-2, with a weak D call TRBD1 (6 bases). The CDR3 nucleotides are TGTGCCTGGAGTTTCCGGACAGCTTGGGGTCTCTTC. Its protein is CAWSFRTAWGLF.